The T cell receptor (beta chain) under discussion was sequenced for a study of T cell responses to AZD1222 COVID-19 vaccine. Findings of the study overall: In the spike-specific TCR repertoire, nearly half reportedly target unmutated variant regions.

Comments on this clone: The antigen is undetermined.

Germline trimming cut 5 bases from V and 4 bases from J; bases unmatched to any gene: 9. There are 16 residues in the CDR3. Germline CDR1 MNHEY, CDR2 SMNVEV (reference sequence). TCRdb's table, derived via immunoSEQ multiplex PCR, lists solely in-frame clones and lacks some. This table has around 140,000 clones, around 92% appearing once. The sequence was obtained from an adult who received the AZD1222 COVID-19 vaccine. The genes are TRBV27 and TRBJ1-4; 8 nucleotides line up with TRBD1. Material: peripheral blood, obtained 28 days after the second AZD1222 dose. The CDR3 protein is CASSPRTGRGNEKLFF. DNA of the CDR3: TGTGCCAGCAGTCCCCGGACAGGGCGGGGTAATGAAAAACTGTTTTTT.